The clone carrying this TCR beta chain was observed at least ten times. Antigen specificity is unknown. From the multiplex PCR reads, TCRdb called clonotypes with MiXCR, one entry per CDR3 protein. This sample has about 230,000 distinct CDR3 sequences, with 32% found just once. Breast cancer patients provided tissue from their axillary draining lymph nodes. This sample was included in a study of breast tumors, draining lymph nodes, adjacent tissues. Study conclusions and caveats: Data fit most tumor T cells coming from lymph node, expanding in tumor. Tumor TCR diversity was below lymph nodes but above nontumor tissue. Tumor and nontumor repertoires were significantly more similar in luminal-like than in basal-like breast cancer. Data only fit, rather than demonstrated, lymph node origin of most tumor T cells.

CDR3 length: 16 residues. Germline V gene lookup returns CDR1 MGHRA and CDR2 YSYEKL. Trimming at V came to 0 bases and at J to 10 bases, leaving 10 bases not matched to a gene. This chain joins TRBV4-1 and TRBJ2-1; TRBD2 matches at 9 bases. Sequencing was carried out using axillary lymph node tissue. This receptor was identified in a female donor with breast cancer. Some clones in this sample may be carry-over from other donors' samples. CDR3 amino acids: CASSQEGSGSPREQFF. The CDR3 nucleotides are TGCGCCAGCAGCCAAGAGGGTAGCGGGAGCCCAAGGGAGCAGTTCTTC.